This entry describes one T cell receptor (beta chain). In the original analysis: The authors estimated nucleated cell counts from reference gene primer amplification. Libraries were prepared by immunoSEQ multiplex PCR; TCRdb keeps only in-frame clonotypes and omits some of them. V and J calls and clone size are copied from that table; D and trimming were computed from the DNA. This sample has about 190,000 clones, with roughly 89% found just once. The data derive from a study of blood T cell repertoires in COVID-19. Study-level background: Both acute and convalescent COVID-19 samples were obtained from the United States, Italy and Spain. T cells, B-cell-depleted T cells, or PBMCs provided the cDNA or gDNA that served as material.

Germline V CDR1 and CDR2: SGHVS, FQNEAQ. The CDR3 is 14 residues long. Trimming shortened V by 1 base and J by 8 bases, and 12 bases separated the two germline ends. This sequence originates from a man aged 35 to 55 with acute or convalescent COVID-19. Sequencing input: peripheral blood. The gene calls are TRBV7-8 and TRBJ1-5; no firm D call. The CDR3 DNA follows: TGTGCCAGCAGCTTAGAAGTGCGGATAGAGCCCCAGCATTTT. This gives the protein CASSLEVRIEPQHF.